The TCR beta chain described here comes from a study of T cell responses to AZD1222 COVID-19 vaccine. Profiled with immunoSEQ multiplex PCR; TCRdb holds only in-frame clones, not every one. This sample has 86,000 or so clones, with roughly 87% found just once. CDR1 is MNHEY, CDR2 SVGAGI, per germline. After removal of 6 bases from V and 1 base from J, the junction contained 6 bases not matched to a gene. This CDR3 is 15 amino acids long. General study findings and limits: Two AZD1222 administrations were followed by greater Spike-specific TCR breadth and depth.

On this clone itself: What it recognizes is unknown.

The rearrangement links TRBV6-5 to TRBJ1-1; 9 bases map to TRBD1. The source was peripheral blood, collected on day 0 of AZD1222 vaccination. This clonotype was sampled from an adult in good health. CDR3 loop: CASRTTGGANTEAFF. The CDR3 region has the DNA TGTGCCAGCAGGACAACAGGGGGCGCGAACACTGAAGCTTTCTTT.